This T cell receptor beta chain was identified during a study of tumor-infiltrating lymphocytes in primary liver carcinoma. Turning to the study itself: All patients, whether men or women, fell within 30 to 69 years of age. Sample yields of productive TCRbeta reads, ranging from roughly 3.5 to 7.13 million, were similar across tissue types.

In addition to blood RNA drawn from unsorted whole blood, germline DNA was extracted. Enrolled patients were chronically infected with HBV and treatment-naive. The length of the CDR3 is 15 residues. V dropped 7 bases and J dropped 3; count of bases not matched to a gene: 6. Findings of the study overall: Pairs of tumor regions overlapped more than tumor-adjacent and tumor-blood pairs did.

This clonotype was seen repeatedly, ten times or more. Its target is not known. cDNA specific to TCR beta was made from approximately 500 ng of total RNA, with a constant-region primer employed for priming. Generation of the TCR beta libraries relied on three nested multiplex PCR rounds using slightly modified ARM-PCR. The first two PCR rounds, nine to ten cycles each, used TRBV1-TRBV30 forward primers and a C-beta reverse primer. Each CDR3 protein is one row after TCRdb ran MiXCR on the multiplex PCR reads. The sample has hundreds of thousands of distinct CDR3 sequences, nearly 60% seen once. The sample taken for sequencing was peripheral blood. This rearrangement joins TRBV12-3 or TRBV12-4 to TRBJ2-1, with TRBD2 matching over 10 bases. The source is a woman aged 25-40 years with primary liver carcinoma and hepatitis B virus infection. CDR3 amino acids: CASTRTSGLYNEQFF. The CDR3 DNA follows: TGTGCCAGCACCCGGACTAGCGGACTCTACAATGAGCAGTTCTTC.